The source of this TCR beta chain is a study of T cells in Graves' hyperthyroidism and ophthalmopathy. A word on this clonotype: What it binds is unknown.

Amplification of TCR beta CDR3 regions used RNA as the template. An initial round of RT-PCR targeting the TCR CDR3 relied on the HTBI primer set. TCRdb reanalysed the multiplex PCR reads using MiXCR and keeps one entry per CDR3 protein. The sample holds around 340,000 distinct CDR3 sequences, approximately 13% seen once. Study findings and constraints: Ophthalmopathy, as predicted by the model, came a median around 7 months after the prediction.

This TCR was sampled from a woman aged 25 to 39 with Graves' hyperthyroidism. Sequenced: blood.

The CDR3 DNA reads TGCGCCAGCAGCGGACTACAGGGGGCGCGGGAAAAACTGTTTTTT. It encodes CASSGLQGAREKLFF. V is TRBV4-1 and J is TRBJ1-4; 9 nucleotides align to TRBD1. This CDR3 region has 15 residues. The trim removed 5 bases at V and 8 bases at J, leaving 9 bases unmatched. The germline gives CDR1 MGHRA, CDR2 YSYEKL.